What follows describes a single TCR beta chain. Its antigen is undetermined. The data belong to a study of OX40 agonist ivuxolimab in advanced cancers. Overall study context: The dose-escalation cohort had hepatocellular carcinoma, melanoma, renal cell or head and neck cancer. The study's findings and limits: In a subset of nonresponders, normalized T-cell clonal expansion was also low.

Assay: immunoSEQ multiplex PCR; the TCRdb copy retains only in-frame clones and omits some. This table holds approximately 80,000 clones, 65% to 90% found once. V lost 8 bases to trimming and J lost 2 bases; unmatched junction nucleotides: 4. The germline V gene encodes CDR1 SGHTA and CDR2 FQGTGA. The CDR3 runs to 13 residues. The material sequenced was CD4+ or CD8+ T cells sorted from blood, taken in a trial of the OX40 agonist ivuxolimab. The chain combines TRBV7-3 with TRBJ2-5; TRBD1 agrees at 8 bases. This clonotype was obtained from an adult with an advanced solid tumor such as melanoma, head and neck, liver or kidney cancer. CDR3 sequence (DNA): TGTGCCAGCCTCCGGACAGGGCAAGAGACCCAGTACTTC. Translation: CASLRTGQETQYF.